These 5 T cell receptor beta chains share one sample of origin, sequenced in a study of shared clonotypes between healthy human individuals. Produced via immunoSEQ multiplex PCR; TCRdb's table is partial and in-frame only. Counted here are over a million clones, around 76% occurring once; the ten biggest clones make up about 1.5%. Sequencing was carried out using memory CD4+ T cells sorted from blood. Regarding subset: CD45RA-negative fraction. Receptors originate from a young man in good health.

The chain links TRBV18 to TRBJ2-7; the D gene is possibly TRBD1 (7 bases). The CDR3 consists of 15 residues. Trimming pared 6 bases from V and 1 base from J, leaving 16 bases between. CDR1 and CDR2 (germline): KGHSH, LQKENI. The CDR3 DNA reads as TGTGCCAGCTCGCCCGGCAGGGGGGATTCCTACGAGCAGTACTTC. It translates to CASSPGRGDSYEQYF.

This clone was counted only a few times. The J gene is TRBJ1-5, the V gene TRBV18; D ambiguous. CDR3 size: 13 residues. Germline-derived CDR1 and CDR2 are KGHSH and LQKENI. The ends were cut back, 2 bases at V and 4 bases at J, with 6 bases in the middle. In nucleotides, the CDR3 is TGTGCCAGCTCACCATCACTAAATCAGCCCCAGCATTTT. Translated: CASSPSLNQPQHF.

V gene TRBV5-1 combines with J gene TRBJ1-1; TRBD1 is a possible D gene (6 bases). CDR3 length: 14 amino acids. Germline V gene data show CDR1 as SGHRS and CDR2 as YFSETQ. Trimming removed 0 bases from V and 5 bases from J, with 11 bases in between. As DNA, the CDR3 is TGCGCCAGCAGCTTGGGTGGGGGCGAGACTGAAGCTTTCTTT. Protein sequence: CASSLGGGETEAFF.

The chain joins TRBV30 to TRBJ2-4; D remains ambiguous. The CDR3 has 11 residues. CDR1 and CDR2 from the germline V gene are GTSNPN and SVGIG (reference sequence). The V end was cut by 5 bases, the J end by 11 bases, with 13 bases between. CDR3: CAWGLDPFQYF. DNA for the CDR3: TGTGCCTGGGGTCTTGATCCCTTTCAGTACTTC. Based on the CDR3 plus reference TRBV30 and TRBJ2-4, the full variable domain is SQTIHQWPATLVQPVGSPLSLECTVEGTSNPNLYWYRQAAGRGLQLLFYSVGIGQISSEVPQNLSASRPQDRQFILSSKKLLLSDSGFYLCAWGLDPFQYFGAGTRLSVL.

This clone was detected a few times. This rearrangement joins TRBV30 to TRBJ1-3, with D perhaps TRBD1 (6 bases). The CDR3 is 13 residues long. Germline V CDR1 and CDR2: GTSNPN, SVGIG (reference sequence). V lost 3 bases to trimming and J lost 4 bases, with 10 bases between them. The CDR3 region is CAWRNTGGNTIYF. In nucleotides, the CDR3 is TGTGCCTGGAGAAACACAGGGGGAAACACCATATATTTT.